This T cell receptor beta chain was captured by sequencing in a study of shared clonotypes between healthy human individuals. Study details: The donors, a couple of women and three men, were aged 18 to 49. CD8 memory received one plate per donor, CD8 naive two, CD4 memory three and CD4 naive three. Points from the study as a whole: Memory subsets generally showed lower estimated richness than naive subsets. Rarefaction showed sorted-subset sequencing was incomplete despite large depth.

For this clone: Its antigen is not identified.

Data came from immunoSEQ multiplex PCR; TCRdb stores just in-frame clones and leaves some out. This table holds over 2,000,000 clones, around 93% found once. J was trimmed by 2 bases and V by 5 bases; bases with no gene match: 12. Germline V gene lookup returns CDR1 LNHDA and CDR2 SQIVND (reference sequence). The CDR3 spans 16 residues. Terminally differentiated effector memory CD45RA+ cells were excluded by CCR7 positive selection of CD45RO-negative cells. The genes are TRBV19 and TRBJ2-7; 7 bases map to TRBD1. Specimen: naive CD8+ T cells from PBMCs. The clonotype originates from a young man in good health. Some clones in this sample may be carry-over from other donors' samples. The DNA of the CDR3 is TGTGCCAGTAGTCCCGGCCGACCGGACAGGACCTACGAGCAGTACTTC. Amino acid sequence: CASSPGRPDRTYEQYF.